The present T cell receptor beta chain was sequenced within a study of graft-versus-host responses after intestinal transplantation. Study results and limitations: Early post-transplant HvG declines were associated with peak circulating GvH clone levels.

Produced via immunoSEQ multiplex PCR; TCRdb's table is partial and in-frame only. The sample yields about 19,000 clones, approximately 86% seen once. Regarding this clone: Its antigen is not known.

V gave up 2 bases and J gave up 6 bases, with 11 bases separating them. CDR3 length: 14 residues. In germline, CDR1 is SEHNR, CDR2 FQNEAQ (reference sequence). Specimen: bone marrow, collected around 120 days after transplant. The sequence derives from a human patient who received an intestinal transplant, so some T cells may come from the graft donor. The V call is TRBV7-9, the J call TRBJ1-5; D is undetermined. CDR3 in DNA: TGTGCCAGCAGCTTAAACGTGGAGGGTCAGCCCCAGCATTTT. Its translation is CASSLNVEGQPQHF.